This passage covers 9 T cell receptor beta chains from one sample sequenced in a study of blood T cells in healthy people across ages. The use of a sample-barcoded 5' primer and a J-beta primer mix characterized a second PCR of 7 to 11 cycles. TCRdb re-called the 5' RACE reads through MiXCR, storing one row per CDR3 protein. This sample carries roughly 800,000 distinct CDR3 sequences, roughly 24% of them seen once, and the ten largest clones take 2.5% to 3.5%. The sample was also reused in another study, on T cells of mothers and their children.

Sequenced input: blood. Receptors originate from a boy younger than 18 in good health.

This clonotype showed up just a few times. The V call is TRBV5-1, the J call TRBJ2-6, with 8 bases matching TRBD1. Germline values: CDR1 SGHRS, CDR2 YFSETQ. The CDR3 spans 15 residues. The V segment lost 4 bases and the J segment 4 bases; nucleotides outside the gene matches: 4. Here the CDR3 DNA reads TGCGCCAGCAGCCAGGGGGCAAAGGGGGCCAACGTCCTGACTTTC. It yields the protein CASSQGAKGANVLTF. Looking up the rest from reference TRBV5-1 and TRBJ2-6 gives the full variable domain: KAGVTQTPRYLIKTRGQQVTLSCSPISGHRSVSWYQQTPGQGLQFLFEYFSETQRNKGNFPGRFSGRQFSNSRSEMNVSTLELGDSALYLCASSQGAKGANVLTFGAGSRLTVL.

This clonotype showed up just once. The genes are TRBV5-5 and TRBJ1-1; a possible D gene is TRBD1 (5 bases). Germline V lookup: CDR1 SGHKS, CDR2 YYEKEE (reference sequence). This CDR3 contains 16 residues. The V gene lost 1 base and the J gene lost 3 bases, with 16 bases spanning the gap. The CDR3 DNA is TGTGCCAGCAGCTTGTTTAATACAGGTCTGGACACTGAAGCTTTCTTT. It is translated as CASSLFNTGLDTEAFF.

This clonotype was observed a handful of times. The gene calls are TRBV20-1 and TRBJ1-4; D unclear. V lost 2 bases and J lost 7, with 23 bases in between. CDR3 length: 17 amino acids. Per germline, CDR1 DFQATT and CDR2 SNEGSKA (reference sequence). As DNA, the CDR3 is TGCAGTGCTAGACCCCCGGGAGGGAGCAAATCCCCTGAAAAACTGTTTTTT. Translating it yields CSARPPGGSKSPEKLFF.

This chain connects TRBV7-2 to TRBJ2-7; 10 bases are a match to TRBD1. Germline V gene data show CDR1 as SGHTA and CDR2 as FQGNSA. The CDR3 runs to 15 residues. V was clipped by 0 bases and J by 3 bases; unmatched bases: 2. This CDR3 is CASSLAGQGIYEQYF. The CDR3 DNA sequence: TGTGCCAGCAGCTTAGCGGGACAGGGGATCTACGAGCAGTACTTC.

On this clonotype: At one end, the junction sequence differs from germline, possibly due to a read error. This rearrangement joins TRBV12-5 to TRBJ2-5, with 7 bases fitting TRBD2. The germline V gene has CDR1 LGHNT and CDR2 FRNRAP. This CDR3 contains 16 residues. The CDR3 here is CASGLVRRGEQETQHF. CDR3 DNA sequence: TGTGCTAGTGGTTTGGTACGACGGGGGGAGCAAGAGACCCAGCACTTC.

The V and J genes are TRBV28 and TRBJ2-7; no clear D. The CDR3 consists of 12 residues. The ends were cut back, 3 bases at V and 4 bases at J, with 7 bases in the middle. Germline V gene lookup returns CDR1 MDHEN and CDR2 SYDVKM. CDR3: CASSFPEYEQYF. The CDR3 DNA is TGTGCCAGCAGTTTCCCGGAGTACGAGCAGTACTTC.

This clonotype has more than one count but fewer than ten. CDR3 amino acids: CASSGGLAENNEQFF. The CDR3 DNA sequence: TGTGCCAGCAGCGGGGGACTAGCGGAAAACAATGAGCAGTTCTTC. This chain connects TRBV14 to TRBJ2-1; TRBD2 agrees at 11 bases. Germline lookup yields CDR1 SGHDN and CDR2 FVKESK. Trimming at V came to 5 bases and at J to 5 bases, leaving 5 bases not matched to a gene. There are 15 residues in the CDR3.

As for this clonotype: A much larger clone differs from this one at a single base, so this may be a read error. This chain connects TRBV20-1 to TRBJ2-4; D assignment may be TRBD1 or TRBD2 (6 bases each). Germline values: CDR1 DFQATT, CDR2 SNEGSKA (reference sequence). Between the trimmed V and J ends, which lost 6 bases and 8 bases, there was a span of 23 bases. The CDR3 consists of 15 residues. For the CDR3, the DNA is TGCAGTGCCCTTCCTCCGGGGGCGGCAAGAGACATTCAGTACTTC. Translated: CSALPPGAARDIQYF.

The V call is TRBV20-1, the J call TRBJ2-5; TRBD1 aligns across 11 bases. The V and J ends lost 6 bases and 5 bases, in that order; junction bases with no gene match: 8. Germline V gives CDR1 DFQATT, CDR2 SNEGSKA (reference sequence). The CDR3 has 14 amino acids. This chain's CDR3 is CSATDRGQGETQYF. In nucleotides, the CDR3 is TGCAGTGCCACGGACAGGGGGCAGGGGGAGACCCAGTACTTC.